These 20 T cell receptor beta chains were all obtained from the same sample, sequenced in a study of beta chain features in type 1 diabetes. Expressed TCRB transcripts were sequenced because the entire RNA isolate underwent reverse transcription. Sequencing was performed with immunoSEQ multiplex PCR; in TCRdb, only in-frame clones are kept and a portion is missing. The repertoire consists of 390,000 or so clones, with about 14% occurring once and the leading ten covering 0.03% to 0.04%. The source material was naive CD4+ T cells from blood. The receptors here all came from a man aged 25-40 years in good health.

Written as DNA, the CDR3 is TGCGCCAGCAGCCACGGGCCCACAAACACCGGGGAGCTGTTTTTT. This sequence encodes CASSHGPTNTGELFF. This rearrangement joins TRBV4-3 to TRBJ2-2; D remains ambiguous. The length of the CDR3 is 15 residues. The germline V and J ends were trimmed by 3 bases and 2 bases, with 10 bases remaining between them. CDR1 and CDR2 (germline): LGHNA, YSLEER.

This chain connects TRBV5-6 to TRBJ2-1, with TRBD1 as a possible D gene (5 bases). Trimming removed 0 bases from V and 7 bases from J, with 11 bases in between. Germline-derived CDR1 and CDR2 are SGHDT and YYEEEE. The CDR3 runs 14 residues. The CDR3 reads CASSLGGLRNEQFF. Written as DNA, the CDR3 is TGTGCCAGCAGCTTGGGGGGCCTACGGAATGAGCAGTTCTTC.

The CDR3 is CASSQVLEQYF. The CDR3 bases are TGTGCCAGCAGCCAAGTGTTGGAGCAGTACTTC. V is TRBV14 and J is TRBJ2-5; D gene uncertain. The CDR3 is 11 residues long. Germline assignment: CDR1 SGHDN and CDR2 FVKESK. The V and J ends lost 1 base and 11 bases respectively, with 8 bases between them.

The rearrangement uses TRBV9 and TRBJ2-7; no clear D gene. This CDR3 has 14 residues. Trimming pared 2 bases from V and 5 bases from J, leaving 14 bases between. Per the germline V gene, CDR1 is SGDLS and CDR2 is YYNGEE. CDR3 in DNA: TGTGCCAGCAGCGTCGGTCGGCTTCCTGACGAGCAGTACTTC. Its protein is CASSVGRLPDEQYF.

This chain uses TRBV27 with TRBJ2-3, with 8 bases that match TRBD1. The CDR3 is 16 amino acids. Unmatched junction bases numbered 15, after V lost 10 bases and J lost 3 bases. Germline V gene sequence: CDR1 MNHEY, CDR2 SMNVEV (reference sequence). The CDR3 is CATRTVTGQGTDTQYF. The CDR3 DNA reads as TGTGCCACCAGGACAGTTACTGGACAGGGAACAGATACGCAGTATTTT.

The chain is built from TRBV7-2 and TRBJ2-1; D is ambiguous. Looked up from germline, CDR1 is SGHTA and CDR2 is FQGNSA. This CDR3 is built from 15 residues. V lost 5 bases and J 8 bases, leaving 19 bases between the germline ends. As DNA, the CDR3 is TGTGCCAGCAGCCCAAGGTTGGATCCCTTCCATGAGCAGTTCTTC. Amino acids: CASSPRLDPFHEQFF.

This clone was picked up a small number of times. The V and J genes are TRBV7-8 and TRBJ2-1, with 11 bases that match TRBD1. After removal of 5 bases from V and 6 bases from J, the junction contained 3 bases not matched to a gene. The germline CDR1 and CDR2 sequences are SGHVS and FQNEAQ. The CDR3 has 14 amino acids. The CDR3 sequence is CASSDGTGGNEQFF. The CDR3 coding sequence is TGTGCCAGCAGCGATGGGACAGGGGGCAATGAGCAGTTCTTC.

A few counts support this clone. The chain carries TRBV7-9 and TRBJ2-3; 11 bases fit TRBD2. The V segment lost 2 bases and the J segment 2 bases; nucleotides outside the gene matches: 6. Germline V gene data show CDR1 as SEHNR and CDR2 as FQNEAQ (reference sequence). The CDR3 sequence is 17 residues long. The CDR3 is CASSLTRLAGLTDTQYF. The CDR3 DNA is TGTGCCAGCAGCTTAACCCGACTAGCGGGGCTCACAGATACGCAGTATTTT.

This clone occurred a few times. The V and J genes are TRBV7-9 and TRBJ2-3, with TRBD1 matching 8 bases. Germline values: CDR1 SEHNR, CDR2 FQNEAQ (reference sequence). This CDR3 region has 18 residues. V dropped 1 base and J dropped 0; count of bases not matched to a gene: 9. DNA of the CDR3: TGTGCCAGCAGCTTAGGGTCCGGGACAGGACCTAGCACAGATACGCAGTATTTT. This sequence encodes CASSLGSGTGPSTDTQYF.

This sequence joins TRBV7-9 and TRBJ2-1; TRBD2 might be the D (6 bases). The CDR3 totals 12 residues. V was cut by 11 bases and J by 7 bases, with 15 bases left in between. CDR1 SEHNR and CDR2 FQNEAQ come from the germline V gene (reference sequence). CDR3 DNA: TGTGCCTCCCGGGGACTGGGGAATGAGCAGTTCTTC. This encodes CASRGLGNEQFF. Supplemented by reference TRBV7-9 and TRBJ2-1, the full variable domain reads DTGVSQNPRHKITKRGQNVTFRCDPISEHNRLYWYRQTLGQGPEFLTYFQNEAQLEKSRLLSDRFSAERPKGSFSTLEIQRTEQGDSAMYLCASRGLGNEQFFGPGTRLTVL.

This chain joins TRBV5-4 and TRBJ2-5, with D tentatively TRBD1 (6 bases). V lost 1 base, J lost 4 bases, and 11 bases lay in between. Germline assignment: CDR1 SGHNT and CDR2 YYREEE (reference sequence). This CDR3 comprises 14 residues. The CDR3 DNA is TGTGCCAGCAGCTTGTTAGGGGGTATAGAGACCCAGTACTTC. Its translation: CASSLLGGIETQYF. Full variable domain (remainder filled in from reference TRBV5-4 and TRBJ2-5): ETGVTQSPTHLIKTRGQQVTLRCSSQSGHNTVSWYQQALGQGPQFIFQYYREEENGRGNFPPRFSGLQFPNYSSELNVNALELDDSALYLCASSLLGGIETQYFGPGTRLLVL.

This clone was seen more than once but under ten times. This sequence joins TRBV7-9 and TRBJ1-2; possibly TRBD1 for D (6 bases). V lost 5 bases and J 0 bases, leaving 10 bases between the germline ends. The CDR3 extends over 14 amino acids. The germline gives CDR1 SEHNR, CDR2 FQNEAQ (reference sequence). DNA for the CDR3: TGTGCCAGCAGCCGGGACAACCCTAACTATGGCTACACCTTC. It specifies CASSRDNPNYGYTF.

This clone was seen more than once but under ten times. The CDR3 spells CSSLGRSSYNEQFF. In DNA, the CDR3 is TGCAGCTCCCTGGGGAGAAGCTCCTACAATGAGCAGTTCTTC. The rearrangement joins TRBV29-1 to TRBJ2-1; weak D call: TRBD2 (5 bases). Trimming removed 8 bases at V and 0 bases at J, with 14 bases between. Germline CDR1 reads SQVTM; CDR2 reads ANQGSEA. CDR3 length: 14 residues.

This clone was observed a handful of times. The J gene is TRBJ2-6, the V gene TRBV2; D may be TRBD1 (5 bases). Trimming took off 5 bases at V and 4 bases at J, with 12 bases between the two ends. CDR1 SNHLY and CDR2 FYNNEI come from the germline V gene. This CDR3 region has 15 residues. CDR3 residues: CASSKGASGANVLTF. The CDR3 coding sequence is TGTGCCAGCAGTAAAGGGGCATCGGGGGCCAACGTCCTGACTTTC.

The chain links TRBV10-3 to TRBJ2-3; 9 nucleotides agree with TRBD2. The V and J ends lost 10 bases and 4 bases, in that order; junction bases with no gene match: 21. The CDR3 runs 18 residues. Germline-derived CDR1 and CDR2 are ENHRY and SYGVKD. This CDR3 reads CATTPESVLAGLADTQYF. The CDR3 DNA is TGTGCCACCACACCTGAATCGGTCCTAGCGGGATTAGCAGATACGCAGTATTTT.

This clone was counted ten times or more. This sequence joins TRBV10-3 and TRBJ2-1; the D gene is possibly TRBD1 (5 bases). The CDR3 runs 13 residues. The V gene lost 4 bases and the J gene lost 5 bases, with 9 bases spanning the gap. Germline-derived CDR1 and CDR2 are ENHRY and SYGVKD. CDR3 sequence: CAISGTTNNEQFF. CDR3 sequence (DNA): TGTGCCATCAGTGGGACAACAAACAATGAGCAGTTCTTC.

This rearrangement joins TRBV5-4 to TRBJ1-1; unclear D gene. Germline V lookup: CDR1 SGHNT, CDR2 YYREEE (reference sequence). V lost 5 bases and J lost 4, with 15 bases in between. The CDR3 loop spans 14 amino acids. CDR3 sequence (DNA): TGTGCCAGCAGTCGGGAGGTGGATTTCACTGAAGCTTTCTTT. It specifies CASSREVDFTEAFF.

The V call is TRBV29-1, the J call TRBJ1-2; D gene unclear. The CDR3 totals 9 residues. The germline V and J ends were trimmed by 4 bases and 7 bases, with 4 bases remaining between them. Germline CDR1 is SQVTM and CDR2 is ANQGSEA. DNA for the CDR3: TGCAGCGTTGTCCGTGGCTACACCTTC. Amino acid sequence: CSVVRGYTF.

The J gene is TRBJ2-3, the V gene TRBV27; D is ambiguous. The germline V gene has CDR1 MNHEY and CDR2 SMNVEV (reference sequence). The V end lost 2 bases, the J end lost 5 bases, and 8 bases lay between the germline ends. CDR3 length: 13 residues. The CDR3 nucleotides are TGTGCCAGCAGTTTACGGACGGGAGATACGCAGTATTTT. It yields the protein CASSLRTGDTQYF.

This clone turned up a few times. V is TRBV5-1 and J is TRBJ2-3; D may be TRBD2 (6 bases). From germline, CDR1 is SGHRS and CDR2 YFSETQ. The CDR3 consists of 14 residues. V was clipped by 3 bases and J by 1 base, with 9 bases between them. CDR3 coding DNA: TGCGCCAGCAGCTGGGACTCCGGCACAGATACGCAGTATTTT. It encodes CASSWDSGTDTQYF. Filled out from reference TRBV5-1 and TRBJ2-3, the complete variable domain reads KAGVTQTPRYLIKTRGQQVTLSCSPISGHRSVSWYQQTPGQGLQFLFEYFSETQRNKGNFPGRFSGRQFSNSRSEMNVSTLELGDSALYLCASSWDSGTDTQYFGPGTRLTVL.